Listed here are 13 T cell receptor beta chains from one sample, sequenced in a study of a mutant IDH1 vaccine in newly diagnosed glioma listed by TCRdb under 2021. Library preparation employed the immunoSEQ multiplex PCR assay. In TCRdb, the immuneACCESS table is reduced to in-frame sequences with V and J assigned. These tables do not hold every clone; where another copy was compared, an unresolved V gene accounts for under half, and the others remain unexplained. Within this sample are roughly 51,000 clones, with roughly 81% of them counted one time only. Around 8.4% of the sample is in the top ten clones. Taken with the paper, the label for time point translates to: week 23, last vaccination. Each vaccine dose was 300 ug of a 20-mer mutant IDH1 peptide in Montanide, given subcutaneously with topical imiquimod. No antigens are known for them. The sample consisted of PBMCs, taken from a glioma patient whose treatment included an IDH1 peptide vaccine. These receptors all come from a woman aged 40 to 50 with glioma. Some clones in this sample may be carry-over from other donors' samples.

In DNA, the CDR3 is TGTGCCAGCAGCTCGGTTAGCAATCAGCCCCAGCATTTT. Its protein product is CASSSVSNQPQHF. This chain joins TRBV7-2 and TRBJ1-5; D not resolved. This CDR3 region has 13 residues. Germline V gives CDR1 SGHTA, CDR2 FQGNSA. Trimming removed 4 bases from V and 0 bases from J, with 4 bases in between. The full variable domain, completed using reference TRBV7-2 and TRBJ1-5, is GAGVSQSPSNKVTEKGKDVELRCDPISGHTALYWYRQSLGQGLEFLIYFQGNSAPDKSGLPSDRFSAERTGGSVSTLTIQRTQQEDSAVYLCASSSVSNQPQHFGDGTRLSIL.

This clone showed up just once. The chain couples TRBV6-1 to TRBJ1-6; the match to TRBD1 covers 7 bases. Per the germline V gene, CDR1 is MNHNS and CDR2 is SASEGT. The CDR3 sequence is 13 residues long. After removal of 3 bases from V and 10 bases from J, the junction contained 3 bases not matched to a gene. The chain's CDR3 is CASSDRGSSPLHF. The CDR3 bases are TGTGCCAGCAGTGACAGGGGGTCGTCACCCCTCCACTTT.

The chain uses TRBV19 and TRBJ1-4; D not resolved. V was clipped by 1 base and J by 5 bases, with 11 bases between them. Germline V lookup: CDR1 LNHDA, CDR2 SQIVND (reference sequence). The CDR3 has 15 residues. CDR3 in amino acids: CASSIGARKNEKLFF. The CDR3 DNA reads TGTGCCAGTAGTATAGGGGCCAGAAAAAATGAAAAACTGTTTTTT.

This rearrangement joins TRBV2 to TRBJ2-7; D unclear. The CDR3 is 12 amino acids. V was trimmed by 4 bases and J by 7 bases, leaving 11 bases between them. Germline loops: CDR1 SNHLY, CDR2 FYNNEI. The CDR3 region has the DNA TGTGCCAGCAGTGGCGAGGCGAGGGAGCAGTACTTC. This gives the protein CASSGEAREQYF.

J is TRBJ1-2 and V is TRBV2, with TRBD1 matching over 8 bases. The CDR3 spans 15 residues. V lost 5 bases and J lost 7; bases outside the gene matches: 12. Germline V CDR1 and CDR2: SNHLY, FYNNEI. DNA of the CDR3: TGTGCCAGCAGTTCGGGCAGGGGGCCCTTTGGTGGCTACACCTTC. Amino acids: CASSSGRGPFGGYTF.

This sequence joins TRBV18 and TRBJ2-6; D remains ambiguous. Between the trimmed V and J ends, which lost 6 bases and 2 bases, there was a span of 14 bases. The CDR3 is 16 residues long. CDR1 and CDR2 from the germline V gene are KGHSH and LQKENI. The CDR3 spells CASSDKVRAGANVLTF. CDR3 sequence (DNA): TGTGCCAGCTCGGATAAGGTTAGGGCTGGGGCCAACGTCCTGACTTTC.

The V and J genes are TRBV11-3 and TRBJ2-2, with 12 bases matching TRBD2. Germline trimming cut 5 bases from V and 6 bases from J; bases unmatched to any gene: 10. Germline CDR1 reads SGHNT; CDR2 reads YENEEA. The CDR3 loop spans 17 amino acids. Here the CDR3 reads CASSHLAGGVSAGELFF. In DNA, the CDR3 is TGTGCCAGCAGCCACCTAGCGGGGGGGGTGAGCGCCGGGGAGCTGTTTTTT.

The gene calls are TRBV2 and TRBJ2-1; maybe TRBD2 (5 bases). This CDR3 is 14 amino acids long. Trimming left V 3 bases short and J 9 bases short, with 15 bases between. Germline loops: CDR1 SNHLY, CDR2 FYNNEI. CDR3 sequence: CASSERLMLGEQFF. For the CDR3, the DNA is TGTGCCAGCAGTGAGAGACTAATGCTGGGTGAGCAGTTCTTC.

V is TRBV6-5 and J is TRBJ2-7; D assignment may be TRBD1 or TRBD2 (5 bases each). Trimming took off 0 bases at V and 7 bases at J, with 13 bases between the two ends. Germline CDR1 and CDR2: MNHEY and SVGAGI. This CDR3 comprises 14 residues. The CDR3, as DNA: TGTGCCAGCAGTTACTCTGGGGGAAGGAAAGAGCAGTACTTC. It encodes CASSYSGGRKEQYF.

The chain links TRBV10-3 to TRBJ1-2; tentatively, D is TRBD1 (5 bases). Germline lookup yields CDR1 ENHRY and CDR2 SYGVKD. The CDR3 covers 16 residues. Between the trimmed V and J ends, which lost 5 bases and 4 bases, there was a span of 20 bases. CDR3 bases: TGTGCCATCAGTCAACAGACAGTTTCTGCAAGCTATGGCTACACCTTC. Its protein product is CAISQQTVSASYGYTF.

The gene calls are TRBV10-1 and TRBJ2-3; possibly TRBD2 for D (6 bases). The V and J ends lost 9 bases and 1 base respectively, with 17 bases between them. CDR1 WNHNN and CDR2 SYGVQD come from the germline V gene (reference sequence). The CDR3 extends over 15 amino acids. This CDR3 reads CASPRLAYRTDTQYF. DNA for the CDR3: TGCGCCAGTCCTCGGCTAGCGTACCGCACAGATACGCAGTATTTT.

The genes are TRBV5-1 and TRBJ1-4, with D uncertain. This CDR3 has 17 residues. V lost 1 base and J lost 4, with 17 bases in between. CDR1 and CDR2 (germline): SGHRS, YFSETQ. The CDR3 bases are TGCGCCAGCAGCTTGTTTAATGGTCGGGGAAATAATGAAAAACTGTTTTTT. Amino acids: CASSLFNGRGNNEKLFF.

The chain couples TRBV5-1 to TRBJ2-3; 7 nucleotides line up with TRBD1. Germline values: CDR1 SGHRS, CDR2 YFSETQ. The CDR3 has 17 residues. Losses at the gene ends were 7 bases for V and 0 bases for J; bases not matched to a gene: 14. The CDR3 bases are TGCGCCAGCGGTCAGACAGGGTTGAGATCTAGCACAGATACGCAGTATTTT. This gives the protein CASGQTGLRSSTDTQYF. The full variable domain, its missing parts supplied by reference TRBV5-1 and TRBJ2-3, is KAGVTQTPRYLIKTRGQQVTLSCSPISGHRSVSWYQQTPGQGLQFLFEYFSETQRNKGNFPGRFSGRQFSNSRSEMNVSTLELGDSALYLCASGQTGLRSSTDTQYFGPGTRLTVL.